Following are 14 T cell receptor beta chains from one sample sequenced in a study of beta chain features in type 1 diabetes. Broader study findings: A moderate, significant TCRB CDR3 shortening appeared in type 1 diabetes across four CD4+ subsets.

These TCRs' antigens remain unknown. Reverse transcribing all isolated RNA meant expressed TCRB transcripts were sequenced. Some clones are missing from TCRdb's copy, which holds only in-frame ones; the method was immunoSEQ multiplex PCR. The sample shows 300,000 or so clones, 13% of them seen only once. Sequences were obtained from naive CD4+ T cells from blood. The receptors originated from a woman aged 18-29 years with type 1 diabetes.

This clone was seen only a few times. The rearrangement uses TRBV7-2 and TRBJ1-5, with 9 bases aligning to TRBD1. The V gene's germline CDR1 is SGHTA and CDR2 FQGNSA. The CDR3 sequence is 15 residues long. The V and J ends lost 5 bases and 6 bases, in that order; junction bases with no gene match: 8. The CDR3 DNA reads TGTGCCAGCAGCCTTACAGGACAGGGGATTCAGCCCCAGCATTTT. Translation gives CASSLTGQGIQPQHF.

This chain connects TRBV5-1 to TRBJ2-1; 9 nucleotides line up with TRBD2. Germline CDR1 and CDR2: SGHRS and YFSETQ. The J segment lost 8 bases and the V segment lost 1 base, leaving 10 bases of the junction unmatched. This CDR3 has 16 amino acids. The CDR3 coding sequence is TGCGCCAGCAGCTTGACGGGGCGGGAGGGCCACTATGAGCAGTTCTTC. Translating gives CASSLTGREGHYEQFF.

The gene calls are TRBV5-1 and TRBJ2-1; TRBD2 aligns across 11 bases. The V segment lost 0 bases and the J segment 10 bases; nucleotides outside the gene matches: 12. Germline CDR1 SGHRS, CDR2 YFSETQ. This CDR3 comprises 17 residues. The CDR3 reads CASSLGKGLAVTREQFF. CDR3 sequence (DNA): TGCGCCAGCAGCTTGGGTAAGGGACTAGCGGTAACTAGGGAGCAGTTCTTC.

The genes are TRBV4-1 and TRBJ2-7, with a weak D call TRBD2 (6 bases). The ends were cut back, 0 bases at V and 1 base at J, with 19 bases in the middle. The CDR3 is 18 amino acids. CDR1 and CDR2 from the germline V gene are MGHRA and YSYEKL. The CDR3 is CASSQDLSRGRHSYEQYF. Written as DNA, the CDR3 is TGCGCCAGCAGCCAAGATCTTTCACGGGGGAGGCATTCCTACGAGCAGTACTTC.

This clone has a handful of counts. The CDR3 region has the DNA TGTGCCAGCAGCTTGAGGACAGGGGATTACACAGATACGCAGTATTTT. It encodes CASSLRTGDYTDTQYF. V and J are TRBV5-5 and TRBJ2-3, with TRBD1 matching over 9 bases. Germline-derived CDR1 and CDR2 are SGHKS and YYEKEE (reference sequence). The V gene end was trimmed by 1 base and the J gene end by 2 bases; junction bases not matched to a gene: 5. This CDR3 is built from 16 residues.

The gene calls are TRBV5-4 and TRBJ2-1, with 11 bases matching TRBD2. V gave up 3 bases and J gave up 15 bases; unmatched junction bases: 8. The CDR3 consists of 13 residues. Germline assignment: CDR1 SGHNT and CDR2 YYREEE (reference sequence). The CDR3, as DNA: TGTGCCAGCAGCTCGGGACTAGCGGAGGTCCCGTTCTTC. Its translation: CASSSGLAEVPFF.

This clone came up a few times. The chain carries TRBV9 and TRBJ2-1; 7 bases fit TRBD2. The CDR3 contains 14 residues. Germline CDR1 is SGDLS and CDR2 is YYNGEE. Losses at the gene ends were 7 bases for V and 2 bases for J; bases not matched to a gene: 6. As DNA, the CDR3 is TGTGCCAGCGGGCGGGGGATCACCTACAATGAGCAGTTCTTC. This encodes CASGRGITYNEQFF. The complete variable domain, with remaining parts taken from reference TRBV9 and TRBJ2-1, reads DSGVTQTPKHLITATGQRVTLRCSPRSGDLSVYWYQQSLDQGLQFLIQYYNGEERAKGNILERFSAQQFPDLHSELNLSSLELGDSALYFCASGRGITYNEQFFGPGTRLTVL.

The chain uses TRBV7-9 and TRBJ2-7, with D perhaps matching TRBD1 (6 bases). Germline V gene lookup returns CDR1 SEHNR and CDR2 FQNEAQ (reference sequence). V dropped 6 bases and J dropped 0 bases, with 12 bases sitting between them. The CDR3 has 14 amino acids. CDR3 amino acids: CASSLRTDSYEQYF. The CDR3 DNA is TGTGCCAGCAGTTTACGGACAGACTCCTACGAGCAGTACTTC.

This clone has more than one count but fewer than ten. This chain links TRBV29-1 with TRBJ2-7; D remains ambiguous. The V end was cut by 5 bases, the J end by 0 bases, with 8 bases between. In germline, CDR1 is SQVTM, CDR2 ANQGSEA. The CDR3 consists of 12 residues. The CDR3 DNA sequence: TGCAGCGTTAGAGACTCCTCCTACGAGCAGTACTTC. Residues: CSVRDSSYEQYF.

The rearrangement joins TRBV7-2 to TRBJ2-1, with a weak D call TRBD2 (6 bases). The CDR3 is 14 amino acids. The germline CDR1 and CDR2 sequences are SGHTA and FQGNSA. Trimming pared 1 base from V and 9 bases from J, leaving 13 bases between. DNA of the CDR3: TGTGCCAGCAGCTTAGTGGGACTCCTGGGTGAGCAGTTCTTC. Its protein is CASSLVGLLGEQFF.

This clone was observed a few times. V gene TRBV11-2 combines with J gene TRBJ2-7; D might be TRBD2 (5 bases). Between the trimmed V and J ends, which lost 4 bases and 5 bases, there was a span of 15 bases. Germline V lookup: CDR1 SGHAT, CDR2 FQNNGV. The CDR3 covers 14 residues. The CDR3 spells CASSSVLAGNEQYV. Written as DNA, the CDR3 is TGTGCCAGCAGCTCCGTGCTGGCGGGTAACGAGCAGTACGTC.

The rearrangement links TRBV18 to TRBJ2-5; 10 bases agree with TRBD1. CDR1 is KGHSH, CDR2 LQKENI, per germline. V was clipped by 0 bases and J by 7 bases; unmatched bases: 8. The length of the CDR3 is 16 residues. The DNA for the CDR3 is TGTGCCAGCTCACCACCCGGGACAGGGGTGGATCGGACCCAGTACTTC. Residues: CASSPPGTGVDRTQYF.

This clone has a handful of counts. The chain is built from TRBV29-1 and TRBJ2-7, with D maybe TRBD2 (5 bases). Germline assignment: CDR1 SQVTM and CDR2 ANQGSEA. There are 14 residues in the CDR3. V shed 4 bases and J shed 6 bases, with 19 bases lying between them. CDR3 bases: TGCAGCGTTGTTAAGAGAGGGCCCGAGTTCGAGCAGTACTTC. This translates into CSVVKRGPEFEQYF.

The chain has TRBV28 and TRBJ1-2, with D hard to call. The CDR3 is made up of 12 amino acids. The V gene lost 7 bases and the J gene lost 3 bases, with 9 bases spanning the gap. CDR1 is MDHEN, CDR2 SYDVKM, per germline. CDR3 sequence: CASTAQDYGYTF. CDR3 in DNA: TGTGCCAGCACCGCCCAGGACTATGGCTACACCTTC.